The 9 T cell receptor beta chains presented below share a single source sample, sequenced in a study of blood T cell repertoires in COVID-19. Libraries were prepared by immunoSEQ multiplex PCR; TCRdb keeps only in-frame clonotypes and omits some of them. The profile shows 120,000 or so clones, about four fifths of them singletons. Material: peripheral blood. These TCRs come from a man in his 70s with acute or convalescent COVID-19.

This clone was seen a single time. The rearrangement joins TRBV6-1 to TRBJ2-7, with 8 bases fitting TRBD1. This CDR3 has 15 amino acids. J lost 2 bases, V lost 2 bases, and 5 bases had no gene match. Germline V gene data show CDR1 as MNHNS and CDR2 as SASEGT. The CDR3 protein is CASSERGQATYEQYF. The CDR3 DNA follows: TGTGCCAGCAGTGAAAGGGGACAGGCTACCTACGAGCAGTACTTC.

V and J are TRBV6-6 and TRBJ1-1; no definite D call. In germline, CDR1 is MNHNY, CDR2 SVGAGI (reference sequence). The CDR3 is 13 residues long. V shed 5 bases and J shed 1 base, with 8 bases lying between them. The CDR3 DNA reads as TGTGCCAGCAGTCGAAGACAGAACACTGAAGCTTTCTTT. Amino acid sequence: CASSRRQNTEAFF.

V is TRBV7-6 and J is TRBJ1-1, with a tentative D call TRBD1 (6 bases). Germline lookup yields CDR1 SGHVS and CDR2 FNYEAQ. This CDR3 has 16 amino acids. Trimming left V 5 bases short and J 4 bases short, with 20 bases between. The CDR3 region is CASSVGTPVSGTEAFF. CDR3 in DNA: TGTGCCAGCAGCGTCGGGACACCGGTATCGGGCACTGAAGCTTTCTTT.

The chain joins TRBV18 to TRBJ1-5; TRBD1 matches 9 bases. J gave up 6 bases and V 3 bases, and 3 bases lay outside the gene matches. Germline CDR1 reads KGHSH; CDR2 reads LQKENI. There are 14 residues in the CDR3. The CDR3: CASSPGQGSQPQHF. The CDR3 DNA is TGTGCCAGCTCACCGGGACAGGGATCTCAGCCCCAGCATTTT.

The J gene is TRBJ2-7, the V gene TRBV7-2; TRBD2 agrees at 10 bases. The CDR3 covers 17 residues. Trimming took 5 bases from V and 0 from J; bases not matched to a gene: 10. The germline V gene has CDR1 SGHTA and CDR2 FQGNSA. The DNA of the CDR3 is TGTGCCAGCAGCACACGGGTTACTAGCGGGGCCTCCTACGAGCAGTACTTC. It specifies CASSTRVTSGASYEQYF.

V is TRBV7-7 and J is TRBJ2-1; D is perhaps TRBD1 (6 bases). Looked up from germline, CDR1 is SSHAT and CDR2 is FNYEAQ (reference sequence). CDR3 length equals 14 residues. V lost 1 base and J 8 bases, leaving 12 bases between the germline ends. The CDR3 nucleotides read TGTGCCAGCAGCTTAGAGATCAGGGGAGATGAGCAGTTCTTC. This encodes CASSLEIRGDEQFF.

The gene calls are TRBV5-6 and TRBJ2-1; weak D call: TRBD1 (5 bases). Deletions cut 4 bases from V and 10 bases from J, with 15 bases between. This CDR3 contains 13 residues. Germline CDR1 is SGHDT and CDR2 is YYEEEE. CDR3 sequence reads: CASSGWFAGEQFF. Written as DNA, the CDR3 is TGTGCCAGCAGCGGGTGGTTCGCAGGGGAGCAGTTCTTC.

The rearrangement uses TRBV6-2 or TRBV6-3 and TRBJ1-1, with 7 bases lining up with TRBD1. The length of the CDR3 is 14 residues. Germline V CDR1 and CDR2: MNHEY, SVGEGT. V lost 6 bases and J lost 0; bases outside the gene matches: 4. The CDR3 DNA is TGTGCCAGCAGCTCACAGGGGATGAACACTGAAGCTTTCTTT. It is translated as CASSSQGMNTEAFF.

The chain joins TRBV20-1 to TRBJ1-4; 8 bases are shared with TRBD1. The CDR3 sequence is 14 residues long. With 3 bases clipped from V and 4 bases from J, the junction kept 4 bases outside the gene matches. Germline V lookup: CDR1 DFQATT, CDR2 SNEGSKA (reference sequence). The DNA of the CDR3 is TGCAGTGCTAGTCCAGGGGGCAATAATGAAAAACTGTTTTTT. Translation: CSASPGGNNEKLFF.